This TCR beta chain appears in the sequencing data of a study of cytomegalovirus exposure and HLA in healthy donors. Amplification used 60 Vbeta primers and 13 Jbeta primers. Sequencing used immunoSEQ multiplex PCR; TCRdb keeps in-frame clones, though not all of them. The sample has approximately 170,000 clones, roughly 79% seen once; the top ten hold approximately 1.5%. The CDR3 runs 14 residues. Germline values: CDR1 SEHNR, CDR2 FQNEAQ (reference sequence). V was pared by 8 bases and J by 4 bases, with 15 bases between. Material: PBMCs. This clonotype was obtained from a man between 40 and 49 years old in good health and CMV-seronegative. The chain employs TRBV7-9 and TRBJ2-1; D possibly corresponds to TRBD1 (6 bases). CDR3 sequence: CASLDGGLYNEQFF. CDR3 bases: TGTGCCAGCCTTGATGGGGGCCTTTACAATGAGCAGTTCTTC.